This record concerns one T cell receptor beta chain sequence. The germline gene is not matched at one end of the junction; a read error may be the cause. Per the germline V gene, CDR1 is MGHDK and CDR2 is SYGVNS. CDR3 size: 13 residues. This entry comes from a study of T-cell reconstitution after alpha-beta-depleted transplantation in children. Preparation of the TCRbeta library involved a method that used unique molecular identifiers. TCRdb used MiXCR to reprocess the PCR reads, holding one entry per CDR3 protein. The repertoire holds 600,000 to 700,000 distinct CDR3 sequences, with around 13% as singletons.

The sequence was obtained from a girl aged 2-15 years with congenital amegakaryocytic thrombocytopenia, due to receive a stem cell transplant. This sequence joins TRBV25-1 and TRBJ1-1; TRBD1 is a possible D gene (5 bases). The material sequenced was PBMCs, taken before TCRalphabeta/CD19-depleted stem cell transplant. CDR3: CVSSEAGLAEAFF. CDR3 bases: TGTGTCAGCAGTGAGGCAGGGTTGGCTGAAGCTTTCTTT.